This is a list of T cell receptor beta chains from one sample in a study of patients and donors after allogeneic stem cell transplantation. TCRdb re-called the RT-PCR reads through MiXCR, storing one row per CDR3 protein. The sample records approximately 200,000 distinct CDR3 sequences, less than 45% being singletons. Sequencing used blood, either unsorted or a sorted T cell fraction (not recorded which). The receptors were sampled from a human donor who was either an allogeneic HSCT recipient or a stem cell or donor lymphocyte infusion donor (not recorded which). It is not recorded whose cells these are; they may come from a transplant donor. Each CDR3 is given with its conserved first and last residue. Each record gives: V gene, D gene, J gene, clone size, CDR3 DNA, CDR3 protein. D genes are given only for firm matches. Where a row states a size, it is once, few, many or the class of an expanded clone; other rows omit it.

TRBV20-1	TRBD2	TRBJ2-1	NA	TGCAGTGCTAGAGACGTCCTAGCGGGAAGACTCGAGCAGTTCTTC	CSARDVLAGRLEQFF
TRBV18	TRBD2	TRBJ2-2	NA	TGTGCCAGCTCACCCATTATAGCGGGAGGACCGAACACCGGGGAGCTGTTTTTT	CASSPIIAGGPNTGELFF
TRBV11-2	TRBD2	TRBJ2-1	NA	TGTGCCAGCAGCGTGGGGCCGGGACTAGCGGGTAGTTCGCAGTTCTTC	CASSVGPGLAGSSQFF
TRBV4-1	NA	TRBJ1-1	NA	TGCGCCAGCAGCCAAAGGGGTAGCATGAACACTGAAGCTTTCTTT	CASSQRGSMNTEAFF
TRBV7-9	NA	TRBJ2-1	few	TGTGCCAGCACCTCCACTGGAAGCAGCGGGTCGTTCTTC	CASTSTGSSGSFF
TRBV5-6	TRBD2	TRBJ2-2	few	TGTGCCAGCAGCCCCCCTAGCGGGAAGTCGGGGGAGCTGTTTTTT	CASSPPSGKSGELFF
TRBV6-2/TRBV6-3	NA	TRBJ2-7	few	TGTGCCAGCAGTTACCCCGGGGAACAGGTGGGCTACGAGCAGTACTTC	CASSYPGEQVGYEQYF
TRBV6-6	TRBD2	TRBJ2-2	NA	TGTGCCAGCAGTTACGCGGGAGGGAACACCGGGGAGCTGTTTTTT	CASSYAGGNTGELFF
TRBV27	NA	TRBJ2-5	NA	TGTGCCAGCAGTGTAGGGCTGTCGTACCAAGAGACCCAGTACTTC	CASSVGLSYQETQYF
TRBV7-9	TRBD2	TRBJ2-1	NA	TGTGCCAGCATCCCTAGCGGGAGTCACAATGAGCAGTTCTTC	CASIPSGSHNEQFF
TRBV12-3/TRBV12-4	NA	TRBJ2-7	NA	TGTGCCAGCAGTATGACCCTTACTGGCGAGCAGTACTTC	CASSMTLTGEQYF
TRBV12-3/TRBV12-4	TRBD1	TRBJ1-3	NA	TGTGCCAGCAGTCAGACCGGACAGGGGGGGACCATATATTTT	CASSQTGQGGTIYF
TRBV10-3	NA	TRBJ2-7	NA	TGTGCCATCAGTGAACAGAAGACCTACGAGCAGTACTTC	CAISEQKTYEQYF
TRBV12-3/TRBV12-4	TRBD2	TRBJ2-2	few	TGTGCCAGCACCCTAACGGGGGGAAGTAACACCGGGGAGCTGTTTTTT	CASTLTGGSNTGELFF
TRBV5-6	NA	TRBJ1-3	NA	TGTGCCAGCAGCTTGACAGGGAATGGAAACACCATATATTTT	CASSLTGNGNTIYF
TRBV10-3	TRBD1	TRBJ1-1	once	TGTGCCATCAGTCCGGGACAGGAGCCGAACACTGAAGCTTTCTTT	CAISPGQEPNTEAFF
TRBV6-2/TRBV6-3	NA	TRBJ1-1	NA	TGTGCCAGCAGTTACGAAGGGAGCCCCTCGGGAACTGAAGCTTTCTTT	CASSYEGSPSGTEAFF
TRBV20-1	TRBD1	TRBJ1-2	few	TGCAGGACAGGGTGGAACTATGGCTACACCTTC	CRTGWNYGYTF
TRBV7-6	TRBD2	TRBJ2-3	NA	TGTGCCAGCAGCTTATCCCTCTCCAGCGGGAAAGGTGCAGATACGCAGTATTTT	CASSLSLSSGKGADTQYF
TRBV28	TRBD1	TRBJ1-5	NA	TGTGCCGGAACAGGGGGCAAAGGGCATCAGCCCCAGCATTTT	CAGTGGKGHQPQHF
TRBV20-1	NA	TRBJ1-2	few	TGCAGGACGGGTTCACCTAGGGGTGGCTACACCTTC	CRTGSPRGGYTF
TRBV12-3/TRBV12-4	NA	TRBJ2-3	NA	TGTGCCAGCAGTTTTGGGTGGGAGGCAGATACGCAGTATTTT	CASSFGWEADTQYF
TRBV12-3/TRBV12-4	NA	TRBJ2-2	NA	TGTGCCAGCCGCCGGGAGACCACCGGGGAGCTGTTTTTT	CASRRETTGELFF
TRBV12-3/TRBV12-4	NA	TRBJ1-1	NA	TGTGCCAGCAGTCCTAGGGGGGAGGGGGCTGAAGCTTTCTTT	CASSPRGEGAEAFF
TRBV7-8	NA	TRBJ2-5	NA	TGTGCCAGCAGCTTACTGAGGCGAGCCCAAGAGACCCAGTACTTC	CASSLLRRAQETQYF
TRBV11-2	NA	TRBJ1-6	NA	TGTGCCAGCAGCTTAGAGGGGAACGGAAATTCACCCCTCCACTTT	CASSLEGNGNSPLHF
TRBV6-4	NA	TRBJ2-1	NA	TGTGCCAGCACGCCCCATAGCGAATCCTACAATGAGCAGTTCTTC	CASTPHSESYNEQFF
TRBV24-1	TRBD1	TRBJ1-1	NA	TGTGCCACCAGTGACCCGGGACAGATTGATGCTTTCTTT	CATSDPGQIDAFF
TRBV12-3/TRBV12-4	NA	TRBJ2-2	few	TGTGCCAGCAGTTTGGGACTTTTCGGGGAGCTGTTTTTT	CASSLGLFGELFF
TRBV7-6	TRBD1	TRBJ1-5	few	TGTGCCAGCAGCTTAGGGACAGGGGAAGGGCAGCCCCAGCATTTT	CASSLGTGEGQPQHF
TRBV9	NA	TRBJ2-1	few	TGTGCCAGCAGCTCCCAAGGCCTAGTCGACAATGAGCAGTTCTTC	CASSSQGLVDNEQFF
TRBV5-1	NA	TRBJ2-1	NA	TGCGCCAGCAGCGCCCGTCCCCGGGACGGTGTCGATGAGCAGTTCTTC	CASSARPRDGVDEQFF
TRBV29-1	TRBD1	TRBJ1-5	few	TGCAGCGTGCGGACAGGTTCTAATCAGCCCCAGCATTTT	CSVRTGSNQPQHF
TRBV6-2/TRBV6-3	NA	TRBJ2-1	NA	TGTGCCAGCAGTCGCTTAACAATTCTCCGAGGCTCCTACAATGAGCAGTTCTTC	CASSRLTILRGSYNEQFF
TRBV7-2	NA	TRBJ2-3	NA	TGTGCCAGCAGCTTAGATGTTACCGTAGATACGCAGTATTTT	CASSLDVTVDTQYF
TRBV20-1	NA	TRBJ1-2	NA	TGCAGTGCCTCTCAGAGGGTGGCCCGGATGGGCTACACCTTC	CSASQRVARMGYTF
TRBV20-1	NA	TRBJ2-4	NA	TGCAGTGCTCCCGGGCACCCAGACATTCAGTACTTC	CSAPGHPDIQYF
TRBV12-3/TRBV12-4	NA	TRBJ1-3	many	TGTGCCAGCAGAACGCCGAGGGCGGGACCCGGGGGAAACACCATATATTTT	CASRTPRAGPGGNTIYF
TRBV3-1	TRBD1	TRBJ2-2	few	TGTGCCAGCAGCCCACCACCCGACAGGGGGCGCGACGGGGAGCTGTTTTTT	CASSPPPDRGRDGELFF
TRBV2	NA	TRBJ1-1	NA	TGTGCCAGCAGTGAGTCAGGGGTTATGAACACTGAAGCTTTCTTT	CASSESGVMNTEAFF
TRBV4-3	NA	TRBJ1-5	NA	TGCGCCAGCAGCCAAGGGGGGACGCCAGATCAGCCCCAGCATTTT	CASSQGGTPDQPQHF
TRBV10-3	NA	TRBJ2-3	NA	TGTGCCATCAGTGGGAGAGGAGATACGCAGTATTTT	CAISGRGDTQYF
TRBV7-2	NA	TRBJ1-3	NA	TGTGCCAGCAGCTTTCAGGCCGGCTCTGGAAACACCATATATTTT	CASSFQAGSGNTIYF
TRBV7-9	NA	TRBJ1-1	NA	TGTGCCAGCAGCCTGTATACAGGCCCTCAGAACACTGAAGCTTTCTTT	CASSLYTGPQNTEAFF
TRBV7-2	TRBD1	TRBJ1-3	few	TGTGCCAGCAGCTTAGCGGGACAGGGGGGTGGAAACACCATATATTTT	CASSLAGQGGGNTIYF
TRBV2	TRBD1	TRBJ1-5	NA	TGTGCCAGCAGAAGGGGGACAGCCGATCAGCCCCAGCATTTT	CASRRGTADQPQHF
TRBV29-1	TRBD2	TRBJ2-1	NA	TGCAGCGCCTTAGCGGGAGGTTTAGATGAGCAGTTCTTC	CSALAGGLDEQFF
TRBV19	NA	TRBJ1-5	NA	TGTGCCAGTAGTAGAACCGGGCCCGACAATCAGCCCCAGCATTTT	CASSRTGPDNQPQHF
TRBV12-3/TRBV12-4	TRBD1	TRBJ1-2	few	TGTGCCAGCAGTCCGGGACAGGGGATGTCTAACTATGGCTACACCTTC	CASSPGQGMSNYGYTF